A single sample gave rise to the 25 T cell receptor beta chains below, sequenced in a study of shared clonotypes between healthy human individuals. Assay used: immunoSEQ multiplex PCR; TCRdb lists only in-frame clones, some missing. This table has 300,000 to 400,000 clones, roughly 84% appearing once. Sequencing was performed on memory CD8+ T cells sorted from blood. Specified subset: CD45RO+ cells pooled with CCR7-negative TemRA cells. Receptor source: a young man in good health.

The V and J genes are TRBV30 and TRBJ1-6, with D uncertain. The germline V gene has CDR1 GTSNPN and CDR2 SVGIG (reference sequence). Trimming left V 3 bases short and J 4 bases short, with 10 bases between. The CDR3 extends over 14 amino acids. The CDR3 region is CAWREVRYNSPLHF. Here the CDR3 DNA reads TGTGCCTGGAGGGAGGTCCGGTATAATTCACCCCTCCACTTT.

CDR3 sequence: CASSLPGLHVYNEQFF. The CDR3 nucleotides read TGTGCCAGCAGTCTCCCGGGACTTCATGTCTACAATGAGCAGTTCTTC. V gene TRBV7-9 combines with J gene TRBJ2-1; D is possibly TRBD2 (6 bases). CDR3 length: 16 residues. The germline gives CDR1 SEHNR, CDR2 FQNEAQ (reference sequence). V was trimmed by 6 bases and J by 3 bases, leaving 18 bases between them. The whole variable domain, remainder taken from reference TRBV7-9 and TRBJ2-1, is DTGVSQNPRHKITKRGQNVTFRCDPISEHNRLYWYRQTLGQGPEFLTYFQNEAQLEKSRLLSDRFSAERPKGSFSTLEIQRTEQGDSAMYLCASSLPGLHVYNEQFFGPGTRLTVL.

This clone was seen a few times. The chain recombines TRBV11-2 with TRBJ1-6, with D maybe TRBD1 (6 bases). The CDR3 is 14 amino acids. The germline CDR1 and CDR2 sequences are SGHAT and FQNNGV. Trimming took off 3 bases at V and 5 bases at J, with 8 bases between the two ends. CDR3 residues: CASSFRGNNSPLHF. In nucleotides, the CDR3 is TGTGCCAGCAGCTTTAGGGGGAATAATTCACCCCTCCACTTT. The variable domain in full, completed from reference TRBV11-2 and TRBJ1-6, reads EAGVAQSPRYKIIEKRQSVAFWCNPISGHATLYWYQQILGQGPKLLIQFQNNGVVDDSQLPKDRFSAERLKGVDSTLKIQPAKLEDSAVYLCASSFRGNNSPLHFGNGTRLTVT.

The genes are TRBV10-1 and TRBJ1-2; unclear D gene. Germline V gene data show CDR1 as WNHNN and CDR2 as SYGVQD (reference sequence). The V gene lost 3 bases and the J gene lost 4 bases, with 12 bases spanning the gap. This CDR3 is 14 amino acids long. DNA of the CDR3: TGCGCCAGCAGTGACGGCAGGTCCCTCTATGGCTACACCTTC. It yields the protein CASSDGRSLYGYTF.

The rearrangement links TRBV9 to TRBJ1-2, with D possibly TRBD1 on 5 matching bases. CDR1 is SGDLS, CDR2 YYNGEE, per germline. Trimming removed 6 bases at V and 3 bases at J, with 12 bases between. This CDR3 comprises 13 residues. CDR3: CASTLGGDYGYTF. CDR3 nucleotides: TGTGCCAGCACCCTCGGGGGAGACTATGGCTACACCTTC.

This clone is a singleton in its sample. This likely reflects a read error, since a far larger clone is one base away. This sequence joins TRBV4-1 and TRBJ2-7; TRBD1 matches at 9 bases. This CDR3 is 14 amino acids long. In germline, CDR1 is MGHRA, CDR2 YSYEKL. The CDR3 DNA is TGCGCCAACAGCCTGGACAGGGGAACCTACGAGCAGTACTTC. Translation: CANSLDRGTYEQYF.

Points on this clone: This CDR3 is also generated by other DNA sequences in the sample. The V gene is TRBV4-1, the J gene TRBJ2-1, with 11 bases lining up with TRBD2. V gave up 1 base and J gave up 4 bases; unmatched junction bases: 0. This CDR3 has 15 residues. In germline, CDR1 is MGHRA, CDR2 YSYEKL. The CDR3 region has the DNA TGCGCCAGCAGCCAAGGACTAGCGGGGTACAATGAGCAGTTCTTC. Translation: CASSQGLAGYNEQFF.

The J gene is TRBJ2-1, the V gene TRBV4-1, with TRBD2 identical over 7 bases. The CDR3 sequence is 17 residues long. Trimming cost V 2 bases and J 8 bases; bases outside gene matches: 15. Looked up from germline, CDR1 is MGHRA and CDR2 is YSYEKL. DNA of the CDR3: TGCGCCAGCAGCCAAACCCCCCGGACTAGTTGGAGCCATGAGCAGTTCTTC. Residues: CASSQTPRTSWSHEQFF.

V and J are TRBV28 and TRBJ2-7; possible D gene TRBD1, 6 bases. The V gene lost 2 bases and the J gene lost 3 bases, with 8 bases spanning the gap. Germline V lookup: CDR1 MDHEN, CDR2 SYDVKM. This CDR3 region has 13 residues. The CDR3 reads CASSLTGYYEQYF. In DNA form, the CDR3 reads TGTGCCAGCAGTTTAACAGGGTACTACGAGCAGTACTTC.

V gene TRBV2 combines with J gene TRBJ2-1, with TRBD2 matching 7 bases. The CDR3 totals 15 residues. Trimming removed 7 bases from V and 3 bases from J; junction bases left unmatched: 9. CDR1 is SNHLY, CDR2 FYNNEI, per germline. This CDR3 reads CASTSGETFYNEQFF. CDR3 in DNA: TGTGCCAGCACTAGCGGCGAAACCTTCTACAATGAGCAGTTCTTC. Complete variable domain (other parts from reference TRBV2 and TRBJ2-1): EPEVTQTPSHQVTQMGQEVILRCVPISNHLYFYWYRQILGQKVEFLVSFYNNEISEKSEIFDDQFSVERPDGSNFTLKIRSTKLEDSAMYFCASTSGETFYNEQFFGPGTRLTVL.

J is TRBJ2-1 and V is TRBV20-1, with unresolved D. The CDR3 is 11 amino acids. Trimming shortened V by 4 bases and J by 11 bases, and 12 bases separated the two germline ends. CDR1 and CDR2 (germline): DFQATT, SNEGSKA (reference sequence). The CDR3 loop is CSAKSRSKQFF. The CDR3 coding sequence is TGCAGTGCTAAGTCCCGTTCCAAGCAGTTCTTC.

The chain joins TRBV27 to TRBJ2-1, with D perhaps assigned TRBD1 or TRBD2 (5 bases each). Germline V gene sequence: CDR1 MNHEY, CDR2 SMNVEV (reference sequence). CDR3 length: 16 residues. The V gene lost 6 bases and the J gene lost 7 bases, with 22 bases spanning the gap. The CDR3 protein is CASSSWGSGHGNEQFF. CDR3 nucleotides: TGTGCCAGCAGCTCCTGGGGCAGCGGACATGGGAATGAGCAGTTCTTC.

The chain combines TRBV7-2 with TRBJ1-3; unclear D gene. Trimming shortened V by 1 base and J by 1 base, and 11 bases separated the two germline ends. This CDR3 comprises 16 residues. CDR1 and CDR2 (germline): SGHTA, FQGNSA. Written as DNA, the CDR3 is TGTGCCAGCAGCTTAGGCGTGGACTTTTCTGGAAACACCATATATTTT. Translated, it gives CASSLGVDFSGNTIYF.

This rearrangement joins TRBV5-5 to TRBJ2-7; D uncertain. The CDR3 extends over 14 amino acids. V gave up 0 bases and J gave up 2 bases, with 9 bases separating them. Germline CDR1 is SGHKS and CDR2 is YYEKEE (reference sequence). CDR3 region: CASSLEGLPYEQYF. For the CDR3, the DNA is TGTGCCAGCAGCTTGGAAGGGCTACCCTACGAGCAGTACTTC.

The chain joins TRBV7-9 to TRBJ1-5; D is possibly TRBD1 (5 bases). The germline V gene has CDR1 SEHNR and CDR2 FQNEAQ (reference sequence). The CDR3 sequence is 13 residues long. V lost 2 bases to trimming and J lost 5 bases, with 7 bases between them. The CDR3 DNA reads TGTGCCAGCAGCTTACAGGGATATCAGCCCCAGCATTTT. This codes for CASSLQGYQPQHF.

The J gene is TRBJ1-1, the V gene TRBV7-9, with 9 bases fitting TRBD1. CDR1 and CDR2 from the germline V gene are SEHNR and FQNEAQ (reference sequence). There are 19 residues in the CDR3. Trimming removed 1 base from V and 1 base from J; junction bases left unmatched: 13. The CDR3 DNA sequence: TGTGCCAGCAGCTTAGTAACGGATTTACAGGGGGCATGGAACACTGAAGCTTTCTTT. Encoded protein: CASSLVTDLQGAWNTEAFF.

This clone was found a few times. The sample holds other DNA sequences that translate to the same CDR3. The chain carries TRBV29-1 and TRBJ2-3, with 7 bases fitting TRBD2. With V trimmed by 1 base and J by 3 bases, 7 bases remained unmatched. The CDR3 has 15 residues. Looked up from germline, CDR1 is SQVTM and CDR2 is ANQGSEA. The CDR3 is CSVEGTLAMTDTQYF. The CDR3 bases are TGCAGCGTTGAAGGAACACTAGCGATGACAGATACGCAGTATTTT.

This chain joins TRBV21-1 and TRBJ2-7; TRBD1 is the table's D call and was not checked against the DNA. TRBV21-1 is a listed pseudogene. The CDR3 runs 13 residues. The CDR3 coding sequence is TGTGCCAGCAGCGAGACAGGGGACTACGAGCAGTACTTC. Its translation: CASSETGDYEQYF.

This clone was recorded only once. The CDR3 DNA sequence: TGTGCTAGTGGTCCAGAGGGACTGATCTACGAGCAGTACTTC. As protein: CASGPEGLIYEQYF. The rearrangement links TRBV12-5 to TRBJ2-7; maybe TRBD2 (6 bases). Trimming removed 5 bases at V and 3 bases at J, with 14 bases between. Per germline, CDR1 LGHNT and CDR2 FRNRAP. The CDR3 runs to 14 residues.

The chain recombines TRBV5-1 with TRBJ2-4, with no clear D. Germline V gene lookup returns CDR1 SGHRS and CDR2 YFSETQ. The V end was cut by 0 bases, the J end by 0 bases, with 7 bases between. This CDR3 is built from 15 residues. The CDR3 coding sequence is TGCGCCAGCAGCTTGGCCGGCAGAGCCAAAAACATTCAGTACTTC. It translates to CASSLAGRAKNIQYF.

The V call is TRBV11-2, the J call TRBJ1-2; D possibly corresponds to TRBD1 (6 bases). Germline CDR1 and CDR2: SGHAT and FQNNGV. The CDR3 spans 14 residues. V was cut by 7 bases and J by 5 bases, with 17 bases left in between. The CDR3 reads CASTFGGAVYGYTF. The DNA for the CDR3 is TGTGCCAGCACCTTTGGGGGGGCGGTGTATGGCTACACCTTC.

CDR3 region: CSATGGGGYEQYF. In nucleotides, the CDR3 is TGCAGCGCTACGGGAGGGGGCGGCTACGAGCAGTACTTC. The rearrangement links TRBV29-1 to TRBJ2-7, with D possibly matching TRBD2 (8 bases). Trimming left V 7 bases short and J 3 bases short, with 16 bases between. Germline V CDR1 and CDR2: SQVTM, ANQGSEA. CDR3 size: 13 residues.

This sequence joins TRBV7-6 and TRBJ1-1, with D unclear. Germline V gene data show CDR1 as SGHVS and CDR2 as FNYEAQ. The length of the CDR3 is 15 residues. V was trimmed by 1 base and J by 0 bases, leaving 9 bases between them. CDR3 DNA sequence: TGTGCCAGCAGCTTAGTGAAGGGCCTGAACACTGAAGCTTTCTTT. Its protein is CASSLVKGLNTEAFF. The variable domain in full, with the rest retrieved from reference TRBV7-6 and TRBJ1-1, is GAGVSQSPRYKVTKRGQDVALRCDPISGHVSLYWYRQALGQGPEFLTYFNYEAQQDKSGLPNDRFSAERPEGSISTLTIQRTEQRDSAMYRCASSLVKGLNTEAFFGQGTRLTVV.

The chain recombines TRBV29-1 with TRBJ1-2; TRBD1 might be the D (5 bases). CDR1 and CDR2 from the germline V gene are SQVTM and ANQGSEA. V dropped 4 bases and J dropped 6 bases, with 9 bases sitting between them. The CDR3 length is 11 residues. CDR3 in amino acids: CSVVSGNGYTF. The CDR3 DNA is TGCAGCGTTGTTTCAGGGAATGGCTACACCTTC.

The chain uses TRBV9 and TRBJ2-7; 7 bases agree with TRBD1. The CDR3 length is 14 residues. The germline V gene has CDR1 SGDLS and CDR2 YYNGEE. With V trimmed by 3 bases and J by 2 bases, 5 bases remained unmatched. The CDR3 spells CASSGTGTAYEQYF. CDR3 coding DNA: TGTGCCAGCAGCGGGACCGGGACAGCCTACGAGCAGTACTTC. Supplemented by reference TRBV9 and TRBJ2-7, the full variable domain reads DSGVTQTPKHLITATGQRVTLRCSPRSGDLSVYWYQQSLDQGLQFLIQYYNGEERAKGNILERFSAQQFPDLHSELNLSSLELGDSALYFCASSGTGTAYEQYFGPGTRLTVT.